Below, one TCR beta chain is given with its context. There are many counts of this clonotype. Its antigen is still unknown. Base-call qualities are not available, and no considerably larger clone is one nucleotide away. Clipping removes 1 base from V and 3 bases from J, with 7 as the unmatched junction base count. From cysteine to phenylalanine, the CDR3 is 15 amino acids long. Only the CDR3 part of the read is kept: 45 bases, read in frame from the first base. Sequences SGHDT (CDR1) and YYEEEE (CDR2) are obtained from the germline V gene. The entry originates in a study of neurological immune-mediated disorders (dated by TCRdb to between 2017 and 2020). Study-wide context: Among the approximately 34 multiple sclerosis patients, relapsing-remitting MS was present in some 31 and secondary progressive MS was present in 3. Peripheral blood TCR-beta repertoires from patients with HTLV-I-associated myelopathy (HAM/TSP), patients with multiple sclerosis, and healthy controls were compared in the study using UMI-based sequencing. Longitudinal samples, technical triplicates and paired sorted CD4+ and CD8+ T-cell subsets, alongside PBMC samples, were included among the 106 TCR-beta libraries. Each longitudinal HAM/TSP and healthy donor was sampled at 3 time-points spaced at roughly 3-40 month intervals. The cohort included about 66 subjects: approximately 14 with HAM/TSP, some 35 with multiple sclerosis, and 20 healthy controls. The study at large found these results: The MS cluster showed no association with clinical or MRI features, and the authors stated that larger cohorts are needed. The highest TCR clonal expansion was observed in HAM/TSP patients, whereas the lowest was observed in MS patients, even when compared with healthy controls. Repertoires from 18 of 34 MS patients were grouped by phylogenetic analysis into a cluster of related CDR3 sequences, suggesting a possible repertoire-level signature. Across subjects, expanded clones never shared an identical CDR3 amino acid sequence, which suggests that the TCR-beta repertoires in every group were private.

Explained via the paper, the time point label denotes: longitudinal time-point 3. Libraries from unsorted PBMCs were made from 2 million PBMCs kept in RNAlater at -80 degrees C until RNA extraction. The multiple sclerosis patients were enrolled in a US clinical protocol that used magnetic resonance imaging to evaluate disease progression. PBMCs were separated from peripheral blood using Ficoll-Hypaque density gradient centrifugation and then cryopreserved in liquid nitrogen. To synthesize cDNA, template-switch 5'RACE was performed with a primer carrying a 10-nucleotide random unique molecular identifier so that each TCR transcript was tagged. Each sequencing run produced over 180 million TCR-beta sequences covering 15-18 subjects. The RNeasy kit was used to extract total RNA. Using the KAPA Real-time Library Amplification kit, TCR-beta VDJ regions were amplified with primers for the TCR constant region and the 5'RACE anchor. Sample indexes and Illumina adaptors were added in a first PCR, and a second PCR then increased library yield. The roughly 650 bp TCR product was size-selected on a 2% E-gel SizeSelection system after Ampure bead purification. Before pooling, libraries had their quality checked on a Bioanalyzer, their concentration measured with Qubit, and their quantity determined with the Kapa Library Quantification kit. An Illumina HiSeq 2500 sequenced the libraries paired-end 2 x 150 bp. To increase sequence diversity, roughly 23-30% phiX was spiked into each library pool. On the authors' methods: The UMI-based MiGEC pipeline processed quality-filtered reads and removed over 85% of raw TCR sequences during error correction. IMGT germline references were used for alignment of VDJ genes, and clonotypes were defined by a unique CDR3 amino acid sequence together with V-J genes. Clonal expansion, Shannon diversity and CDR3 relatedness (CalcPairwiseDistances, ClusterSamples) were evaluated with VDJtools, and phylogenetic trees were built with CLCbio workbench. Expanded clones were defined as having at least 8 unique UMIs, based on coefficient-of-variation modelling across technical triplicates. Using fastp trimming at Q25 and MiXCR clonotype assembly, TCRdb reanalyzed the public sequencing data and kept in-frame beta chains. Here each entry gathers all rows of one CDR3 protein and keeps the most common genes and DNA. It is TCRdb's table, rather than the study itself, that gives the V and J calls and clone size. The sample table records 84,000 or so distinct CDR3 sequences; about 4.5% of these occur just once. 4.5% to 6% of the sample goes to the ten largest clones.

The clonotype originates from a woman in her fifties or sixties with multiple sclerosis. The chain is encoded by TRBV5-6 joined to TRBJ2-7, and 7 junctional nucleotides match TRBD1. The sequencing input was PBMCs. CDR3 sequence: CASSLWGTANYEQYF. The nucleotide sequence is TGTGCCAGCAGCTTGTGGGGGACAGCCAACTACGAGCAGTACTTC.